The next 28 T cell receptor beta chains were all read from a single sample in a study of T cells in localized non-small cell lung cancer. Clones were read by immunoSEQ multiplex PCR, and TCRdb kept only the in-frame ones, dropping some. Among 30,000 to 35,000 clones listed, roughly 90% were seen once. The sample in question was peripheral blood, obtained before any cancer treatment. The receptors come from a woman aged 40-69 years with stage I lung adenocarcinoma.

With regard to this clone: The junction shows a germline mismatch at one end, possibly a read error. The chain couples TRBV7-7 to TRBJ1-1; D remains unclear. Germline assignment: CDR1 SSHAT and CDR2 FNYEAQ (reference sequence). CDR3 length equals 13 residues. CDR3 DNA sequence: TGTGCTAGCAGCCTACTCCAGAGCACTGAAGCTTTCTTT. Amino acid sequence: CASSLLQSTEAFF.

V gene TRBV18 combines with J gene TRBJ2-3; the D call may be TRBD1 or TRBD2 (5 bases each). CDR3 size: 14 residues. V was clipped by 2 bases and J by 3 bases, with 9 bases between them. CDR1 KGHSH and CDR2 LQKENI come from the germline V gene. The CDR3 DNA sequence: TGTGCCAGCTCACCAGTAGAGGGGACAGATACGCAGTATTTT. It specifies CASSPVEGTDTQYF.

This sequence joins TRBV11-2 and TRBJ1-3, with TRBD1 as a possible D gene (6 bases). Germline CDR1 reads SGHAT; CDR2 reads FQNNGV. The CDR3 is 17 amino acids. V lost 4 bases, J lost 0 bases, and 16 bases lay in between. CDR3 in amino acids: CASSSGGGRLSGNTIYF. The DNA of the CDR3 is TGTGCCAGCAGCTCGGGTGGGGGCCGCCTCTCTGGAAACACCATATATTTT. The variable domain in full, with the rest retrieved from reference TRBV11-2 and TRBJ1-3, is EAGVAQSPRYKIIEKRQSVAFWCNPISGHATLYWYQQILGQGPKLLIQFQNNGVVDDSQLPKDRFSAERLKGVDSTLKIQPAKLEDSAVYLCASSSGGGRLSGNTIYFGEGSWLTVV.

The CDR3 DNA reads as TGTGCCAGCAGCCCACGAGATGGGGCCACTGAAGCTTTCTTT. As protein: CASSPRDGATEAFF. The chain carries TRBV9 and TRBJ1-1, with TRBD1 as a possible D gene (5 bases). The CDR3 contains 14 residues. V was cut by 4 bases and J by 4 bases, with 14 bases left in between. In germline, CDR1 is SGDLS, CDR2 YYNGEE.

The gene calls are TRBV6-6 and TRBJ2-7; tentatively, D is TRBD2 (6 bases). Trimming pared 2 bases from V and 4 bases from J, leaving 9 bases between. CDR1 MNHNY and CDR2 SVGAGI come from the germline V gene (reference sequence). There are 13 residues in the CDR3. CDR3 DNA: TGTGCCAGCAGTTACGGACTAAATTACGAGCAGTACTTC. Translation: CASSYGLNYEQYF.

The V gene is TRBV4-3, the J gene TRBJ2-7; the match to TRBD1 covers 7 bases. This CDR3 is 14 amino acids long. Germline-derived CDR1 and CDR2 are LGHNA and YSLEER. Trimming cost V 5 bases and J 2 bases; bases outside gene matches: 6. This CDR3 reads CASSSRDSPYEQYF. DNA of the CDR3: TGCGCCAGCAGCTCCCGGGACAGCCCCTACGAGCAGTACTTC.

This clone was observed a few times. J is TRBJ1-3 and V is TRBV5-1; no clear D gene. V lost 4 bases to trimming and J lost 0 bases, with 14 bases between them. Germline lookup yields CDR1 SGHRS and CDR2 YFSETQ. The CDR3 spans 16 residues. The DNA for the CDR3 is TGCGCCAGCAGCAAGTACGGGGAGGACTCTGGAAACACCATATATTTT. Its translation: CASSKYGEDSGNTIYF.

V usage is TRBV2 and J usage is TRBJ2-7; D remains unclear. Germline CDR1 is SNHLY and CDR2 is FYNNEI. The V gene lost 6 bases and the J gene lost 2 bases, with 14 bases spanning the gap. The CDR3 extends over 14 amino acids. In DNA, the CDR3 is TGTGCCAGCAGCCCAACTACCGAACCCTACGAGCAGTACTTC. It codes for CASSPTTEPYEQYF.

The chain links TRBV9 to TRBJ1-3; 9 bases are shared with TRBD1. Germline V gene data show CDR1 as SGDLS and CDR2 as YYNGEE. The CDR3 length is 15 residues. V lost 6 bases, J lost 0 bases, and 4 bases stayed unmatched. The CDR3 DNA reads as TGTGCCAGCAACGGACAGGGGAGCTCTGGAAACACCATATATTTT. Its protein product is CASNGQGSSGNTIYF.

This sequence joins TRBV15 and TRBJ1-1; D gene uncertain. Between the trimmed V and J ends, which lost 4 bases and 2 bases, there was a span of 11 bases. CDR3 size: 14 residues. Germline V gene sequence: CDR1 LNHNV, CDR2 YYDKDF (reference sequence). CDR3 sequence reads: CATSKVSDNTEAFF. CDR3 nucleotides: TGTGCCACCAGCAAAGTTTCAGATAACACTGAAGCTTTCTTT.

This rearrangement joins TRBV30 to TRBJ2-6; D is possibly TRBD1 (6 bases). Deletions cut 5 bases from V and 10 bases from J, with 9 bases between. The CDR3 runs to 11 residues. The V gene's germline CDR1 is GTSNPN and CDR2 SVGIG (reference sequence). The chain's CDR3 is CAWGTGNVLTF. CDR3 DNA sequence: TGTGCCTGGGGAACAGGGAACGTCCTGACTTTC.

This clone has a handful of counts. The J gene is TRBJ1-2, the V gene TRBV2, with D uncertain. The V gene's germline CDR1 is SNHLY and CDR2 FYNNEI. V gave up 2 bases and J gave up 1 base, with 14 bases separating them. The CDR3 has 16 amino acids. CDR3 protein: CASSETRVGLNYGYTF. CDR3 sequence (DNA): TGTGCCAGCAGTGAAACGCGTGTAGGGCTTAACTATGGCTACACCTTC.

V gene TRBV7-7 combines with J gene TRBJ2-2; D is undetermined. CDR3 length: 13 amino acids. In germline, CDR1 is SSHAT, CDR2 FNYEAQ (reference sequence). V was cut by 5 bases and J by 7 bases, with 11 bases left in between. The CDR3 protein is CASSLNPGGELFF. CDR3 DNA: TGTGCCAGCAGCCTAAACCCAGGCGGGGAGCTGTTTTTT.

J is TRBJ1-1 and V is TRBV29-1; D is uncertain. There are 13 residues in the CDR3. Germline CDR1 reads SQVTM; CDR2 reads ANQGSEA. V dropped 7 bases and J dropped 6 bases, with 18 bases sitting between them. DNA for the CDR3: TGCAGCGCGCGGACCCCGAAGATGGCTGAAGCTTTCTTT. This gives the protein CSARTPKMAEAFF.

The chain combines TRBV11-3 with TRBJ2-1; the match to TRBD2 covers 13 bases. With V trimmed by 5 bases and J by 9 bases, 10 bases remained unmatched. Per the germline V gene, CDR1 is SGHNT and CDR2 is YENEEA. The CDR3 covers 16 residues. CDR3 loop: CASSPRTSGGKSEQFF. CDR3 nucleotide sequence: TGTGCCAGCAGCCCTCGGACTAGCGGGGGAAAGAGTGAGCAGTTCTTC.

DNA for the CDR3: TGTGCCAGCAGTCCGGGAAGGTGGGAAGCGGGTGGCTACACCTTC. Its translation: CASSPGRWEAGGYTF. The chain uses TRBV27 and TRBJ1-2; no clear D. V gave up 5 bases and J gave up 7 bases, with 20 bases separating them. Germline loops: CDR1 MNHEY, CDR2 SMNVEV (reference sequence). This CDR3 has 15 residues.

This rearrangement joins TRBV4-3 to TRBJ1-2, with 8 bases fitting TRBD1. Trimming cost V 4 bases and J 4 bases; bases outside gene matches: 8. Germline V gene lookup returns CDR1 LGHNA and CDR2 YSLEER. The CDR3 is 15 amino acids. CDR3 in amino acids: CASSRDRQGRYGYTF. CDR3 sequence (DNA): TGCGCCAGCAGCCGCGATCGACAGGGGCGCTATGGCTACACCTTC.

V is TRBV19 and J is TRBJ2-7; D is unresolved. Trimming took 3 bases from V and 0 from J, leaving 6 bases between them. CDR3 length: 13 residues. CDR1 is LNHDA and CDR2 is SQIVND in the germline V gene (reference sequence). This chain's CDR3 is CASSIKTSYEQYF. In DNA, the CDR3 is TGTGCCAGTAGTATTAAGACCTCCTACGAGCAGTACTTC.

V usage is TRBV27 and J usage is TRBJ2-7, with 10 bases aligning to TRBD1. This CDR3 has 15 residues. Unmatched junction bases numbered 10, after V lost 7 bases and J lost 4 bases. Germline V lookup: CDR1 MNHEY, CDR2 SMNVEV (reference sequence). CDR3 in amino acids: CASKGGDRGWYEQYF. CDR3 coding DNA: TGTGCCAGCAAAGGGGGGGACAGGGGTTGGTACGAGCAGTACTTC.

The CDR3, as DNA: TGTGCCAGCAGCTTAGATTGGGGGGGTAGGGAGACCCAGTACTTC. Translation gives CASSLDWGGRETQYF. V usage is TRBV11-2 and J usage is TRBJ2-5; 7 bases fit TRBD2. The germline CDR1 and CDR2 sequences are SGHAT and FQNNGV. The V gene end was trimmed by 0 bases and the J gene end by 5 bases; junction bases not matched to a gene: 6. The CDR3 covers 15 residues. Together with reference TRBV11-2 and TRBJ2-5, the CDR3 gives the full variable domain: EAGVAQSPRYKIIEKRQSVAFWCNPISGHATLYWYQQILGQGPKLLIQFQNNGVVDDSQLPKDRFSAERLKGVDSTLKIQPAKLEDSAVYLCASSLDWGGRETQYFGPGTRLLVL.

The chain carries TRBV4-2 and TRBJ2-5; 12 bases map to TRBD2. The CDR3 runs to 17 residues. The trim removed 1 base at V and 2 bases at J, leaving 5 bases unmatched. Germline lookup yields CDR1 LGHNA and CDR2 YNFKEQ. Here the CDR3 reads CASSQGIGLAGQETQYF. The CDR3 coding sequence is TGTGCCAGCAGCCAAGGGATAGGACTAGCGGGGCAAGAGACCCAGTACTTC.

The CDR3 spells CSVEDRTGHEQYF. The CDR3, as DNA: TGCAGCGTTGAAGATCGAACAGGGCACGAGCAGTACTTC. The chain combines TRBV29-1 with TRBJ2-7; tentative D call: TRBD1 (6 bases). CDR1 and CDR2 from the germline V gene are SQVTM and ANQGSEA. The germline V and J ends were trimmed by 0 bases and 5 bases, with 11 bases remaining between them. The CDR3 has 13 amino acids.

The V and J genes are TRBV19 and TRBJ2-5; D possibly corresponds to TRBD1 (5 bases). The CDR3 runs 15 residues. Per the germline V gene, CDR1 is LNHDA and CDR2 is SQIVND (reference sequence). V was pared by 1 base and J by 2 bases, with 11 bases between. The CDR3 nucleotides read TGTGCCAGTAGTATAGCAGGGCTGGCACAAGAGACCCAGTACTTC. Translated, it gives CASSIAGLAQETQYF.

The chain couples TRBV11-1 to TRBJ2-5; 8 nucleotides match TRBD1. Germline trimming cut 4 bases from V and 5 bases from J; bases unmatched to any gene: 12. The CDR3 is 16 residues long. CDR1 is SGHAT and CDR2 is FQDESV in the germline V gene (reference sequence). The CDR3 here is CASSSLFQGAGETQYF. The CDR3 DNA reads TGTGCCAGCAGCTCCTTATTTCAGGGGGCGGGCGAGACCCAGTACTTC. Drawing the rest from reference TRBV11-1 and TRBJ2-5, the complete variable domain is EAEVAQSPRYKITEKSQAVAFWCDPISGHATLYWYRQILGQGPELLVQFQDESVVDDSQLPKDRFSAERLKGVDSTLKIQPAELGDSAMYLCASSSLFQGAGETQYFGPGTRLLVL.

This chain joins TRBV9 and TRBJ1-1, with a weak D call TRBD1 (5 bases). Germline V lookup: CDR1 SGDLS, CDR2 YYNGEE. Trimming removed 4 bases at V and 3 bases at J, with 13 bases between. The CDR3 loop spans 14 amino acids. Here the CDR3 reads CASSSSGGDTEAFF. Here the CDR3 DNA reads TGTGCCAGCAGCTCTTCTGGAGGGGACACTGAAGCTTTCTTT.

The rearrangement links TRBV7-3 to TRBJ2-7; 8 bases are a match to TRBD2. In germline, CDR1 is SGHTA, CDR2 FQGTGA. The CDR3 extends over 15 amino acids. Losses at the gene ends were 6 bases for V and 2 bases for J; bases not matched to a gene: 9. As DNA, the CDR3 is TGTGCCAGCAGTAAAGTCAGCGGGAGCGCCTACGAGCAGTACTTC. It specifies CASSKVSGSAYEQYF.

This clone was seen only once. This chain uses TRBV18 with TRBJ1-5, with a tentative D call TRBD1 (6 bases). From germline, CDR1 is KGHSH and CDR2 LQKENI. CDR3 length equals 15 residues. The V gene lost 1 base and the J gene lost 2 bases, with 9 bases spanning the gap. CDR3 protein: CASSPQQGGNQPQHF. In nucleotides, the CDR3 is TGTGCCAGCTCACCACAACAGGGTGGCAATCAGCCCCAGCATTTT.

The chain carries TRBV4-3 and TRBJ1-4; 7 nucleotides match TRBD1. Trimming at V came to 3 bases and at J to 8 bases, leaving 6 bases not matched to a gene. The CDR3 length is 14 residues. Germline CDR1 LGHNA, CDR2 YSLEER. The CDR3 coding sequence is TGCGCCAGCAGCCAGGGCAGGGGGAAGGAAAAACTGTTTTTT. Translation: CASSQGRGKEKLFF.